This T cell receptor beta chain was sequenced in a study of T cells after yellow fever vaccination. General observations from the study: Abundant clonotypes from the bulk population could contaminate FACS-sorted repertoires. Across the CD4 and CD8 compartments, a small share of clonotypes was present in both.

A universal primer site and UMIs were added as TCR cDNA was made by 5'RACE template switching. TCRdb ran MiXCR on the 5' RACE reads and lists one entry per CDR3 protein. Among around 250,000 distinct CDR3 sequences listed, around 4.9% were seen once. The CDR3 is 16 amino acids. Looked up from germline, CDR1 is SNHLY and CDR2 is FYNNEI. J gave up 4 bases and V 6 bases, and 8 bases lay outside the gene matches. Concerning this clonotype itself: The antigen is not known.

The sequencing used CD4+ T cells sorted from PBMCs, collected on the day of the yellow fever booster vaccination. This receptor was identified in a young man who received the YFV17D yellow fever vaccine. The chain has TRBV2 and TRBJ2-5; 13 nucleotides line up with TRBD2. The CDR3 bases are TGTGCCAGCAGCCGAGGGGGACTAGCGGGGAGAGAGACCCAGTACTTC. This translates into CASSRGGLAGRETQYF.